This T cell receptor beta chain was observed in a study of blood T cell repertoires in COVID-19. Germline V gene sequence: CDR1 SGHRS, CDR2 YFSETQ. After removal of 6 bases from V and 11 bases from J, the junction contained 7 bases not matched to a gene. CDR3 length equals 11 residues. Measured with immunoSEQ multiplex PCR; TCRdb has only the in-frame clones, and not every one. The sample lists 180,000 or so clones, about 89% occurring once. The sample was peripheral blood. V is TRBV5-1 and J is TRBJ1-1; 7 nucleotides agree with TRBD1. The clonotype originates from a man aged 40-49 years with acute or convalescent COVID-19. The CDR3 coding sequence is TGCGCCAGCACCTCCGGGACAGCGGCTTTCTTT. Its protein product is CASTSGTAAFF. Together with reference TRBV5-1 and TRBJ1-1, the CDR3 gives the full variable domain: KAGVTQTPRYLIKTRGQQVTLSCSPISGHRSVSWYQQTPGQGLQFLFEYFSETQRNKGNFPGRFSGRQFSNSRSEMNVSTLELGDSALYLCASTSGTAAFFGQGTRLTVV.